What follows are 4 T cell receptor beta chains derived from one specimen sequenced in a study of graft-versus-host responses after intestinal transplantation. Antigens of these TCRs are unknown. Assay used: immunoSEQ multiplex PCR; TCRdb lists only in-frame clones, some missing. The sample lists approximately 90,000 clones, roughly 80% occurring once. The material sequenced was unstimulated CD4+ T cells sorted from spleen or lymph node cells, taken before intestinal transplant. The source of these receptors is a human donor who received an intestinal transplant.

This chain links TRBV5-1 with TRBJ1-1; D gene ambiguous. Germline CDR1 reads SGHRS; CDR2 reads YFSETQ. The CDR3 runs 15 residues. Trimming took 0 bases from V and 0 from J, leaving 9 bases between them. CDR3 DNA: TGCGCCAGCAGCTTGGGGGCGTCAATGAACACTGAAGCTTTCTTT. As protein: CASSLGASMNTEAFF.

CDR3: CAWSKGLAGGSKYF. DNA of the CDR3: TGTGCCTGGAGCAAGGGGCTAGCGGGGGGTTCAAAGTACTTC. V and J are TRBV30 and TRBJ2-5; TRBD2 aligns across 11 bases. Germline V lookup: CDR1 GTSNPN, CDR2 SVGIG (reference sequence). Trimming cost V 3 bases and J 12 bases; bases outside gene matches: 12. This CDR3 region has 14 residues.

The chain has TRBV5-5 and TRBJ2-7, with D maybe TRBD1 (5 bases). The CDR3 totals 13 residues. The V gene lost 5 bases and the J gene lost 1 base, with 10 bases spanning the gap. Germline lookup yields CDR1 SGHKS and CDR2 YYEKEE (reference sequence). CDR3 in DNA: TGTGCCAGCAGGCAGGGTAGTTCCTACGAGCAGTACTTC. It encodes CASRQGSSYEQYF.

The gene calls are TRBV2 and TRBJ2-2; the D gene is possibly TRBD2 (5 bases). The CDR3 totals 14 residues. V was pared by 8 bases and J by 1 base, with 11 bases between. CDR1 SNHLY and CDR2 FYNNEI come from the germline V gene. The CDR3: CASGGLRNTGELFF. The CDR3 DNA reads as TGTGCCAGCGGTGGACTCAGGAACACCGGGGAGCTGTTTTTT. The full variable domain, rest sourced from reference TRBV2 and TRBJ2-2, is EPEVTQTPSHQVTQMGQEVILRCVPISNHLYFYWYRQILGQKVEFLVSFYNNEISEKSEIFDDQFSVERPDGSNFTLKIRSTKLEDSAMYFCASGGLRNTGELFFGEGSRLTVL.